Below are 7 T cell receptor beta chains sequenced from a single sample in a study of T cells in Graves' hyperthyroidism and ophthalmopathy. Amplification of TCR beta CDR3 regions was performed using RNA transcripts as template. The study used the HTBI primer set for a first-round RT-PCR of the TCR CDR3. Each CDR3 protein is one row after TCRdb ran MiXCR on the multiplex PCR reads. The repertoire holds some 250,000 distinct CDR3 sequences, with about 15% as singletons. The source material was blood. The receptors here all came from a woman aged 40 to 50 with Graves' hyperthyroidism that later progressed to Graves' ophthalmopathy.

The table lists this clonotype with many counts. CDR3: CASRRELGETQYF. CDR3 DNA: TGTGCCAGCCGCCGGGAATTGGGAGAGACCCAGTACTTC. The chain carries TRBV6-1 and TRBJ2-5, with D possibly matching TRBD2 (5 bases). The CDR3 has 13 residues. In germline, CDR1 is MNHNS, CDR2 SASEGT. The V end lost 8 bases, the J end lost 4 bases, and 14 bases lay between the germline ends.

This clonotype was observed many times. The CDR3 DNA reads as TGCGCCAGCAGCCCCCTCAACCTCCTCGGGGGGGCCCCAAAGGGTGAGCAGTTCTTC. As protein: CASSPLNLLGGAPKGEQFF. The rearrangement uses TRBV4-1 and TRBJ2-1; TRBD2 aligns across 8 bases. The CDR3 is 19 residues long. Germline values: CDR1 MGHRA, CDR2 YSYEKL. V dropped 4 bases and J dropped 9; count of bases not matched to a gene: 23.

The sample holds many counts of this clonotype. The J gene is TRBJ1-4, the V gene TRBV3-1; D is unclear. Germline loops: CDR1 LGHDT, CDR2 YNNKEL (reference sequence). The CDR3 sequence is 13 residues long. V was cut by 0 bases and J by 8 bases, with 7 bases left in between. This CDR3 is CASSQDPDEKLFF. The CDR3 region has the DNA TGTGCCAGCAGCCAAGATCCGGACGAAAAACTGTTTTTT.

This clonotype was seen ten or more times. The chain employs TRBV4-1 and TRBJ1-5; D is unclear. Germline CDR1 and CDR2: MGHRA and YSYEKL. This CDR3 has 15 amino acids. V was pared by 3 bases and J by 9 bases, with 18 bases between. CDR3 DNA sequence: TGCGCCAGCAGCCAGGATGGGGAGGGTTTGTGGCCCCAGCATTTT. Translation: CASSQDGEGLWPQHF.

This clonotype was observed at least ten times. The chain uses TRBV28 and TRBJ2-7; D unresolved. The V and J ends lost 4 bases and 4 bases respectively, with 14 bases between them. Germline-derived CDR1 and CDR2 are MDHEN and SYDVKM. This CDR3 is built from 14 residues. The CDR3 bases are TGTGCCAGCAGTTCTGATGGCGGACGGTACGAGCAGTACTTC. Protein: CASSSDGGRYEQYF.

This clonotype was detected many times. As DNA, the CDR3 is TGCAGTGCTAGTGGGGACAGGAACACTGAAGCTTTCTTT. Protein: CSASGDRNTEAFF. This chain joins TRBV20-1 and TRBJ1-1; 7 nucleotides align to TRBD1. Trimming took 3 bases from V and 1 from J; bases not matched to a gene: 2. This CDR3 spans 13 amino acids. CDR1 is DFQATT, CDR2 SNEGSKA, per germline (reference sequence).

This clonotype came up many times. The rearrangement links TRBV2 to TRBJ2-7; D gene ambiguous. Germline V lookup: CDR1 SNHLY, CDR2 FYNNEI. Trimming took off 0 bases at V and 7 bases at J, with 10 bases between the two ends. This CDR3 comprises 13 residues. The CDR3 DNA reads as TGTGCCAGCAGTGAAGCTGTCGGGCTAGAGCAGTACTTC. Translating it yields CASSEAVGLEQYF.